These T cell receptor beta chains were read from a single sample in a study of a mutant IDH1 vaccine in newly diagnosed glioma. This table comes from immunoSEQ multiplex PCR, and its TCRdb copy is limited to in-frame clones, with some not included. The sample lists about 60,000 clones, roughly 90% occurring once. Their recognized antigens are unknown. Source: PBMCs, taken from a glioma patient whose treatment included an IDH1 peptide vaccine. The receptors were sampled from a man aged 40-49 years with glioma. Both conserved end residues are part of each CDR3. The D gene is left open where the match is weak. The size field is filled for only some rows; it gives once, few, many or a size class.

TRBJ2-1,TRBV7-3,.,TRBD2,CASSLVAGDYNEQFF,TGTGCCAGCAGCTTAGTAGCGGGAGACTACAATGAGCAGTTCTTC
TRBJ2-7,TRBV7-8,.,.,CASSPLTTRVYEQYF,TGTGCCAGCAGCCCACTGACGACCAGGGTTTACGAGCAGTACTTC
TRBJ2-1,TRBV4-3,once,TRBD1,CASSQAGQGTYNEQFF,TGCGCCAGCAGCCAGGCGGGACAGGGCACCTACAATGAGCAGTTCTTC
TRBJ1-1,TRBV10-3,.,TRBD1,CAIGGTGAELNTEAFF,TGTGCCATCGGAGGGACAGGGGCCGAGCTGAACACTGAAGCTTTCTTT
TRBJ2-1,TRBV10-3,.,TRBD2,CAISESTGGYYNEQFF,TGTGCCATCAGTGAGTCGACGGGAGGATACTACAATGAGCAGTTCTTC
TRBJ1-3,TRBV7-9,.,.,CASSLSGRSGNTIYF,TGTGCCAGCAGCCTATCCGGGAGGTCGGGAAACACCATATATTTT
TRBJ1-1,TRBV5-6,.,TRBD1,CASSFRGRRTEAFF,TGTGCCAGCAGCTTCAGGGGGCGTAGGACTGAAGCTTTCTTT
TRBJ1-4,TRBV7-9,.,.,CASSRPGTENEKLFF,TGTGCCAGCAGCCGACCCGGGACGGAAAATGAAAAACTGTTTTTT
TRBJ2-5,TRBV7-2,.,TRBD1,CASSLVVNRGQETQYF,TGTGCCAGCAGCTTAGTAGTGAACAGGGGCCAAGAGACCCAGTACTTC
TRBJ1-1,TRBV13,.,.,CASRVTEAFF,TGTGCCAGTCGGGTTACTGAAGCTTTCTTT
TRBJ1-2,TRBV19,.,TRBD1,CASSYRGRGYGYTF,TGTGCCAGTAGTTACAGGGGGCGCGGCTATGGCTACACCTTC
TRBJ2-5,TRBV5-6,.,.,CASSLDQGPRVTQYF,TGTGCCAGCAGCTTGGACCAGGGCCCTCGGGTGACCCAGTACTTC
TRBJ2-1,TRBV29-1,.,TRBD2,CSGGGRPNNEQFF,TGCAGCGGGGGGGGACGGCCAAACAATGAGCAGTTCTTC
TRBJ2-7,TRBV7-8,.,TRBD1,CASSRLWTGEHEQYF,TGTGCCAGCAGCCGCCTCTGGACAGGGGAGCACGAGCAGTACTTC
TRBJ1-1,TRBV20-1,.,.,CSARTHTEAFF,TGCAGTGCTCGGACCCACACTGAAGCTTTCTTT
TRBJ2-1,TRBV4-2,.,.,CASSRVLSSYNEQFF,TGTGCCAGCAGCCGGGTCCTGAGCTCCTACAATGAGCAGTTCTTC
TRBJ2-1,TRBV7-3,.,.,CASSITGLLYNEQFF,TGTGCCAGCAGCATAACGGGACTGTTATACAATGAGCAGTTCTTC
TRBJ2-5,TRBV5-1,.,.,CASSFATWGETQYF,TGCGCCAGCAGCTTTGCTACCTGGGGAGAGACCCAGTACTTC
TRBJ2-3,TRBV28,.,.,CASSWTGSKYF,TGTGCCAGCAGTTGGACTGGCTCCAAGTATTTT
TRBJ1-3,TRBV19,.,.,CASSMEGDWEPGNTIYF,TGTGCCAGTAGTATGGAGGGTGACTGGGAACCAGGAAACACCATATATTTT
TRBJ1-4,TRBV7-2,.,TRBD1,CASSPQGSPNEKLFF,TGTGCCAGCAGCCCACAGGGGTCACCCAATGAAAAACTGTTTTTT
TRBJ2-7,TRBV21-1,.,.,CASSKVLAGVSYEQYF,TGTGCCAGCAGCAAAGTTCTAGCGGGGGTCTCCTACGAGCAGTACTTC
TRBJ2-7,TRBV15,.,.,CATSREKSSYEQYF,TGTGCCACCAGCAGAGAAAAAAGCTCCTACGAGCAGTACTTC
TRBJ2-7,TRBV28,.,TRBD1,CASRGTGLYEQYF,TGTGCCAGCAGGGGGACAGGTCTGTACGAGCAGTACTTC
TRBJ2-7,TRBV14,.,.,CASSSTPVEQYF,TGTGCCAGCAGCTCAACTCCGGTAGAGCAGTACTTC
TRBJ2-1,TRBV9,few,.,CASSVSGDLFNEQFF,TGTGCCAGCAGCGTATCTGGGGACTTGTTCAATGAGCAGTTCTTC
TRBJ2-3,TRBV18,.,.,CASSPTRDSTDTQYF,TGTGCCAGCTCACCTACAAGAGACAGCACAGATACGCAGTATTTT
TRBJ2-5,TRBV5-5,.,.,CASSGQRGETQYF,TGTGCCAGCAGCGGGCAAAGGGGAGAGACCCAGTACTTC
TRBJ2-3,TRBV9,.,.,CASSAQRDTQYF,TGTGCCAGCAGCGCCCAGCGGGATACGCAGTATTTT
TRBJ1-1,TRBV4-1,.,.,CASSQGVGAEAFF,TGCGCCAGCAGCCAAGGTGTAGGTGCTGAAGCTTTCTTT
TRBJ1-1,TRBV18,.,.,CASSPRRGQEAFF,TGTGCCAGCTCGCCCCGGAGGGGCCAGGAAGCTTTCTTT
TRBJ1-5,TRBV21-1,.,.,CASSKHNRGKEGQPQHF,TGTGCCAGCAGCAAACACAACAGGGGGAAGGAAGGACAGCCCCAGCATTTT
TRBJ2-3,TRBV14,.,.,CASSPTGLRTDTQYF,TGTGCCAGCAGCCCTACCGGACTACGCACAGATACGCAGTATTTT
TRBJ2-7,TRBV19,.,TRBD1,CASSRFGQDAYEQYF,TGTGCCAGTAGTCGTTTCGGACAGGACGCCTACGAGCAGTACTTC
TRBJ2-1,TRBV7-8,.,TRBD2,CASSSKGGLAGGREQFF,TGTGCCAGCAGCTCGAAGGGGGGACTAGCGGGAGGTCGGGAGCAGTTCTTC
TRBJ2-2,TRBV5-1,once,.,CASSLAPEGGELFF,TGCGCCAGCAGCTTGGCGCCGGAGGGCGGGGAGCTGTTTTTT
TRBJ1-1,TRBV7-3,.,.,CASSFGENTEAFF,TGTGCCAGCAGCTTTGGCGAGAACACTGAAGCTTTCTTT
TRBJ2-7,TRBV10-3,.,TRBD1,CAIAGTGDRSYEQYF,TGTGCCATCGCAGGGACAGGGGACCGCTCCTACGAGCAGTACTTC
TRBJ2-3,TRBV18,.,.,CASSPSLADTQYF,TGTGCCAGCTCACCCTCTTTGGCAGATACGCAGTATTTT